Listed below are T cell receptor beta chains from one sample, sequenced in a study of vaccination and CD4 T cells after COVID-19. TCRdb called the PCR reads again in MiXCR, with one record for every CDR3 protein. The sample lists around 10,000 distinct CDR3 sequences; around 42% were seen once. No cognate antigen is known for these TCRs. The sample consisted of CD4+ T cells from blood, cultured in vitro. The receptors derive from a human donor who had recovered from COVID-19. Both conserved end residues are part of each CDR3. D genes are given only for firm matches. A row's size may be missing; if present it is once, few, many or a size class.

j_gene | d_gene | abundance | v_gene | CDR3nt | CDR3aa
TRBJ1-2 | NA | few | TRBV12-3/TRBV12-4 | TGTGCCAGCAGTTTAACAGGGCAGCGGTATGGCTACACCTTC | CASSLTGQRYGYTF
TRBJ2-7 | NA | few | TRBV10-3 | TGTGCCATCAGCCTTTCAAGGGGCTACGAGCAGTACTTC | CAISLSRGYEQYF
TRBJ1-5 | NA | NA | TRBV15 | TGTGCCACCAGCAAAGACAGGAACAATCAGCCCCAGCATTTT | CATSKDRNNQPQHF
TRBJ2-3 | NA | NA | TRBV7-9 | TGTGCCAGCAGCGGCTACAGGTTAGGAGATACGCAGTATTTT | CASSGYRLGDTQYF
TRBJ2-3 | NA | few | TRBV7-8 | TGTGCCAGCAGCTTAAGGATGGATTCTAGCACAGATACGCAGTATTTT | CASSLRMDSSTDTQYF
TRBJ1-2 | NA | few | TRBV6-5 | TGTGCCAGCAGTTACTCGATCCCTCTTAACTATGGCTACACCTTC | CASSYSIPLNYGYTF
TRBJ1-1 | NA | NA | TRBV11-2 | TGTGCCAGCAGCGAAGGGGGACGGAGACAAGCTTTCTTT | CASSEGGRRQAFF
TRBJ2-5 | NA | NA | TRBV7-2 | TGTGCCAGCAGCCTGCACAGGGAGTCGGTGGAGACCCAGTACTTC | CASSLHRESVETQYF
TRBJ2-5 | NA | NA | TRBV9 | TGTGCCAGCAGCGTAGGTCTAGCGACGGAGACCCAGTACTTC | CASSVGLATETQYF
TRBJ1-1 | NA | NA | TRBV6-2/TRBV6-3 | TGTGCCAGCAGTTTACAGGTTTACACTGAAGCTTTCTTT | CASSLQVYTEAFF
TRBJ1-5 | NA | NA | TRBV5-8 | TGTGCCAGCAGCTTGGGTCAGCCCCAGCATTTT | CASSLGQPQHF
TRBJ1-1 | NA | NA | TRBV21-1 | TGTGCCAGCAGCAAAGGCCGACAGCTTCGGAACACTGAAGCTTTCTTT | CASSKGRQLRNTEAFF
TRBJ1-2 | TRBD1 | few | TRBV7-9 | TGTGCCAGCAGCGCAACAGGGGGCTATGGCTACACCTTC | CASSATGGYGYTF
TRBJ2-5 | TRBD2 | few | TRBV11-3 | TGTGCCAGCAGCACTCTAGCGGGGGGACAGACCCAGTACTTC | CASSTLAGGQTQYF
TRBJ1-2 | TRBD1 | few | TRBV10-3 | TGTGCCATCAGAGGGACAGACTATGGCTACACCTTC | CAIRGTDYGYTF
TRBJ1-6 | NA | NA | TRBV30 | TGTGCCTGGCGAGGAGGCGAAAATTCACCCCTCCACTTT | CAWRGGENSPLHF
TRBJ1-2 | TRBD1 | NA | TRBV29-1 | TGCAGCGTTGAAGCCGACAGGGGGCTTGGCTACACCTTC | CSVEADRGLGYTF
TRBJ1-2 | NA | NA | TRBV20-1 | TGCAGTGCTAAGGGGGTCGATTCCTATGGCTACACCTTC | CSAKGVDSYGYTF
TRBJ2-2 | TRBD1 | NA | TRBV5-5 | TGTGCCAGCAGGTTACAGGGGGCGAACACCGGGGAGCTGTTTTTT | CASRLQGANTGELFF
TRBJ1-1 | TRBD1 | NA | TRBV7-9 | TGTGCCAGCAGCGCCAACAGGGGTAGCGACACTGAAGCTTTCTTT | CASSANRGSDTEAFF
TRBJ1-2 | TRBD1 | NA | TRBV19 | TGTGCCAGTAGTATATATGGTGGGACAGTTAATGGCTACACCTTC | CASSIYGGTVNGYTF
TRBJ1-2 | TRBD1 | NA | TRBV18 | TGTGCCAGCTCACCAAATCTCGGGACAGGGAATGGCTACACCTTC | CASSPNLGTGNGYTF
TRBJ2-1 | NA | NA | TRBV6-1 | TGTGCCAGCAGGCGCTCCGGGACGGCCGCCTACAATGAGCAGTTCTTC | CASRRSGTAAYNEQFF
TRBJ1-1 | NA | NA | TRBV5-4 | TGTGCCAGCAGCTTGGTCGGGGGGGACACTGAAGCTTTCTTT | CASSLVGGDTEAFF
TRBJ1-1 | NA | few | TRBV18 | TGTGCCAGCTCGGAGGGTTGGGAAACTGAAGCTTTCTTT | CASSEGWETEAFF
TRBJ2-1 | TRBD2 | NA | TRBV6-2/TRBV6-3 | TGTGCCAGCAGTTGGACTAGCGGGGGCCACTCCTTTTACAATGAGCAGTTCTTC | CASSWTSGGHSFYNEQFF
TRBJ2-3 | TRBD2 | few | TRBV7-8 | TGTGCCAGCAGCTCCCACCCCTTAGCGGGGAAGGGTTATACGCAGTATTTT | CASSSHPLAGKGYTQYF
TRBJ1-1 | NA | NA | TRBV30 | TGTGCCTGGAGTGTATTTGGGGGGTTACAAACTGAAGCTTTCTTT | CAWSVFGGLQTEAFF
TRBJ2-7 | NA | NA | TRBV27 | TGTGCCAGCAGTTATATGCGGACAGCCACCTACGAGCAGTACTTC | CASSYMRTATYEQYF
TRBJ2-1 | TRBD2 | few | TRBV12-5 | TGTGCCAGCAGTTTTGGTGGGGGGGCCTACAATGAGCAGTTCTTC | CASSFGGGAYNEQFF
TRBJ2-3 | TRBD1 | NA | TRBV6-1 | TGTGCCAGCGCACCCCCAATAGGACAGGGGCCCCCAGATACGCAGTATTTT | CASAPPIGQGPPDTQYF
TRBJ1-1 | NA | NA | TRBV19 | TGTGCCAGTAGTACCACAGCGAACACTGAAGCTTTCTTT | CASSTTANTEAFF
TRBJ1-5 | NA | NA | TRBV30 | TGTGCCTGGAGTCTCGCAAGAAGTCAGCCCCAGCATTTT | CAWSLARSQPQHF
TRBJ2-1 | TRBD2 | few | TRBV19 | TGTGCCAGTAGTAAGACTAGCGGGGCGTCCTACAATGAGCAGTTCTTC | CASSKTSGASYNEQFF
TRBJ2-1 | NA | once | TRBV14 | TGTGCCAGCAGCCATATCGGGACTCCCGGGATCGGATTCTTC | CASSHIGTPGIGFF
TRBJ2-7 | TRBD1 | few | TRBV18 | TGTGCCAGCTCACCCGGGTGGGACAGTCCGAGCTCCTACGAGCAGTACTTC | CASSPGWDSPSSYEQYF
TRBJ1-1 | NA | NA | TRBV6-1 | TGTGCCAGCGCGGGGGGTCGGAACACTGAAGCTTTCTTT | CASAGGRNTEAFF
TRBJ2-1 | NA | once | TRBV6-2/TRBV6-3 | TGTGCCAGCAGGGAGGCCCGGGCGCAGTTCTTC | CASREARAQFF
TRBJ1-5 | NA | few | TRBV12-5 | TGTGCTAGTGGTTTGGGGACAGATCCTACCGGTCAGCCCCAGCATTTT | CASGLGTDPTGQPQHF
TRBJ2-1 | TRBD1 | NA | TRBV19 | TGTGCCAGTAGTACTGGTGCGGGACAGGGCGGGAATGAGCAGTTCTTC | CASSTGAGQGGNEQFF
TRBJ1-1 | NA | NA | TRBV18 | TGTGCCAGCTCACCTTCGGGGGCGAACACTGAAGCTTTCTTT | CASSPSGANTEAFF
TRBJ1-1 | NA | NA | TRBV3-1 | TGTGCCAGCAGCCAAGCTTGGGGGGGTGGGAACACTGAAGCTTTCTTT | CASSQAWGGGNTEAFF
TRBJ1-2 | TRBD1 | NA | TRBV2 | TGTGCCAGCAGAAAACCCGGGACAGGGCATAACTATGGCTACACCTTC | CASRKPGTGHNYGYTF
TRBJ2-3 | TRBD2 | NA | TRBV7-2 | TGTGCCAGCAGCTTAGGGACTAGCCTTAGCACAGATACGCAGTATTTT | CASSLGTSLSTDTQYF